The sequence of this T cell receptor (beta chain) was determined in a study of shared clonotypes between healthy human individuals. The CDR3 consists of 11 residues. Original processing notes: From ImmunoSEQ came sequences covering only the junction and carrying no quality scores, so filtering differed. Generated by immunoSEQ multiplex PCR, the TCRdb table keeps only in-frame clones and is missing some. That table is the source of V, J and clone size, and D and trimming were worked out from the DNA. The sample has a few million clones, approximately 94% seen once; the top ten hold around 0.15%. The chain employs TRBV21-1 and TRBJ2-1; the listed D gene, TRBD2, was not tested against the DNA. TRBV21-1 is listed as a pseudogene. The sample was naive CD4+ T cells sorted from blood. Noted subset: CD45RA+ positively selected. This clonotype was obtained from a man between 18 and 29 years old in good health. CDR3 sequence (DNA): TGTGCCCCGGGGGAGGGGCTTGAGCAGTTCTTC. Translation gives CAPGEGLEQFF.